Below, one T cell receptor beta chain is given with its context. TCRdb's table, derived via immunoSEQ multiplex PCR, lists solely in-frame clones and lacks some. Of around 200,000 clones in the sample, 75% to 95% were seen once. This sample is drawn from a study of control samples from healthy donors and cancer patients. The material sequenced was blood. The receptor comes from a woman in her twenties or thirties in good health.

In DNA form, the CDR3 reads TGTGCCAGCAGCTTTGCCGGGACAGGGGGAGGAAAACTGTTTTTT. This gives the protein CASSFAGTGGGKLFF. V and J are TRBV7-8 and TRBJ1-4, with TRBD1 identical over 11 bases. This CDR3 is built from 15 residues. Per germline, CDR1 SGHVS and CDR2 FQNEAQ. Germline trimming cut 3 bases from V and 10 bases from J; bases unmatched to any gene: 7.